The sample holds one count of the clone carrying this TCR beta chain. Libraries were prepared by immunoSEQ multiplex PCR; TCRdb keeps only in-frame clonotypes and omits some of them. Here the sample spans 30,000 to 35,000 clones, 75% to 85% being singletons. Germline V gene sequence: CDR1 SEHNR, CDR2 FQNEAQ (reference sequence). V was clipped by 1 base and J by 0 bases, with 9 bases between them. The CDR3 consists of 15 residues. This sample is part of a study of STAT5B mutations in CD4+ large granular lymphocyte leukemia. Input material: CD4+ T cells from blood buffy coats. This clonotype originated in a human donor in good health. The V gene is TRBV7-9, the J gene TRBJ1-1, with D possibly TRBD1 on 6 matching bases. DNA of the CDR3: TGTGCCAGCAGCTTAGGCGGGGGCGTGAACACTGAAGCTTTCTTT. This encodes CASSLGGGVNTEAFF.